This T cell receptor beta chain was documented in a study of blood T cell repertoires in COVID-19. The overall study: Acute-phase and convalescent COVID-19 samples originated in the United States, Italy and Spain. In each case, the material was cDNA or gDNA derived from T cells, B-cell-depleted T cells, or PBMCs.

Losses at the gene ends were 6 bases for V and 4 bases for J; bases not matched to a gene: 6. The germline V gene has CDR1 SGHDN and CDR2 FVKESK. The length of the CDR3 is 15 residues. Authors' methods: Amplification of reference gene primers was used by the study to estimate nucleated cell counts. The repertoire was sequenced with immunoSEQ multiplex PCR; TCRdb's copy has only in-frame clones and lacks some. V, J and clone size were drawn from that table, and D and trimming were deduced from the DNA. This sample yields 120,000 to 150,000 clones, of which approximately 87% are seen a single time; about 4.3% belongs to the top ten.

The rearrangement links TRBV14 to TRBJ2-2; 9 bases match TRBD1. The receptor comes from a middle-aged woman with acute or convalescent COVID-19. The material sequenced was peripheral blood. CDR3 sequence reads: CASRLTGGVTGELFF. Written as DNA, the CDR3 is TGTGCCAGCAGACTGACAGGGGGGGTCACCGGGGAGCTGTTTTTT.